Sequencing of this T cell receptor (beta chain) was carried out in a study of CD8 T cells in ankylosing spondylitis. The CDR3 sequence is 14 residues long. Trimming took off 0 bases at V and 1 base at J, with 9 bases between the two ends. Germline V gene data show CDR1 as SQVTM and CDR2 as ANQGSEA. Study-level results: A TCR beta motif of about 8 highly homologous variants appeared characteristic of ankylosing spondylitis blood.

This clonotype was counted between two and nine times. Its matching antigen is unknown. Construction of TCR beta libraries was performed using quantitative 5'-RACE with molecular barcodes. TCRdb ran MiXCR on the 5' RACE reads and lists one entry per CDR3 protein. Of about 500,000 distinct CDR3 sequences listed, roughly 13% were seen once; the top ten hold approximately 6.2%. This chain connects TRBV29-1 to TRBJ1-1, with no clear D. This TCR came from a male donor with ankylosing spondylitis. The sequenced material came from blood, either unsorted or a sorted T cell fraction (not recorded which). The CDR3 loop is CSVEDGKWNTEAFF. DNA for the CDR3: TGCAGCGTTGAAGACGGGAAATGGAACACTGAAGCTTTCTTT.